The rows below give T cell receptor beta chains drawn from one sample of a study of technical replicates of blood from several donors. Data came from immunoSEQ multiplex PCR; TCRdb stores just in-frame clones and leaves some out. The sample shows more than 65,000 clones, 80% to 95% of them seen only once. The source material was T cells isolated from PBMCs. Receptor source: a human donor in good health. Each CDR3 is given without its conserved first and last residue. Each record gives: clone size, J gene, D gene, V gene, CDR3 protein. A D gene is named only where the DNA matches it firmly. Not all rows give a size; the values are once, few, many and, for expanded clones, a class.

NA TRBJ2-3 NA TRBV9 ASSPLGNRADTQY
few TRBJ2-7 TRBD1 TRBV28 ASSFPGTGSYEQY
NA TRBJ1-1 NA TRBV18 ASSPAGMNTEAF
NA TRBJ2-3 NA TRBV27 ASGEADTQY
NA TRBJ2-5 NA TRBV18 ASSPAVEGTQY
NA TRBJ2-1 TRBD1 TRBV10-3 AIEGAGGNEQF
NA TRBJ1-2 TRBD1 TRBV27 ASSLSTGPGYT
NA TRBJ1-1 NA TRBV10-1 ASSEGQFVLGAF
NA TRBJ2-7 TRBD2 TRBV29-1 SVERGSGNEQY
few TRBJ1-1 TRBD1 TRBV18 ASSLGQVVSNTEAF
NA TRBJ1-1 TRBD1 TRBV7-3 ASSYQGQGEAF
NA TRBJ2-7 NA TRBV30 AWSNGVVYEQY
NA TRBJ2-1 TRBD2 TRBV28 ASIRTSRYNEQF
NA TRBJ2-7 NA TRBV20-1 SAPDYEQY
NA TRBJ2-1 NA TRBV28 ASSLWRGNEQF
NA TRBJ2-2 TRBD2 TRBV4-1 ASSPKGTSGPINTGELF
NA TRBJ2-2 NA TRBV28 ASRQGMTGELF
NA TRBJ2-1 TRBD2 TRBV6-6 ASSQSGSGWDEQF
NA TRBJ1-1 NA TRBV30 AWSADRVLGPEAF
NA TRBJ1-4 NA TRBV5-6 ASSPLATNEKLF
once TRBJ1-5 NA TRBV6-6 ASWISLRGDQPQH
NA TRBJ2-7 NA TRBV4-1 ASSQDVPAPYEQY
NA TRBJ1-2 TRBD1 TRBV7-9 ASSLSSRDRVGANYGYT
NA TRBJ1-2 TRBD1 TRBV7-9 ASSPGQGTANYGYT
once TRBJ1-2 TRBD1 TRBV2 ASAPYGTGAYGYT
NA TRBJ2-3 NA TRBV4-1 ASSQDQGWGTDTQY
NA TRBJ1-4 NA TRBV7-9 ASSLGSWTPDEKLF
NA TRBJ2-1 TRBD2 TRBV9 ASNPGLGLNEQF
NA TRBJ2-7 TRBD1 TRBV10-3 AISEWDSYEQY
NA TRBJ1-2 NA TRBV19 ASSMIYHQGSRDYGYT
NA TRBJ1-5 NA TRBV28 ASSVWGEGQPQH
NA TRBJ2-6 NA TRBV30 AWRSTGANVLT
NA TRBJ1-3 TRBD1 TRBV6-5 ASSQTQGHTIY
NA TRBJ2-5 NA TRBV5-1 ASSLFGGSETQY
NA TRBJ1-1 NA TRBV7-2 ASSLNRDTEAF
NA TRBJ2-1 TRBD2 TRBV9 ASSVEGVAGNYNEQF